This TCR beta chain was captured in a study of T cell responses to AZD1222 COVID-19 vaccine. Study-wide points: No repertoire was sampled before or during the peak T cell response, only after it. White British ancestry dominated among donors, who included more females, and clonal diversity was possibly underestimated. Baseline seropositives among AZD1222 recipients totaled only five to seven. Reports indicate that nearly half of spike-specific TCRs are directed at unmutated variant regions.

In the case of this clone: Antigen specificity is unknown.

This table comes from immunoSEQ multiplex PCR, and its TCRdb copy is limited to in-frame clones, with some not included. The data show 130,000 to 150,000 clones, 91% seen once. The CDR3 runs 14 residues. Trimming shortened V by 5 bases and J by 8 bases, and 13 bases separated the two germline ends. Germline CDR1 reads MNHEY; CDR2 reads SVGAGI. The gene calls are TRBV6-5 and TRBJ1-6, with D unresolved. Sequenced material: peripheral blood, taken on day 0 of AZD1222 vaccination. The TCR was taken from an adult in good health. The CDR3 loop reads CASSPPGSHSPLHF. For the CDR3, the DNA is TGTGCCAGCAGTCCACCGGGGAGTCATTCACCCCTCCACTTT.